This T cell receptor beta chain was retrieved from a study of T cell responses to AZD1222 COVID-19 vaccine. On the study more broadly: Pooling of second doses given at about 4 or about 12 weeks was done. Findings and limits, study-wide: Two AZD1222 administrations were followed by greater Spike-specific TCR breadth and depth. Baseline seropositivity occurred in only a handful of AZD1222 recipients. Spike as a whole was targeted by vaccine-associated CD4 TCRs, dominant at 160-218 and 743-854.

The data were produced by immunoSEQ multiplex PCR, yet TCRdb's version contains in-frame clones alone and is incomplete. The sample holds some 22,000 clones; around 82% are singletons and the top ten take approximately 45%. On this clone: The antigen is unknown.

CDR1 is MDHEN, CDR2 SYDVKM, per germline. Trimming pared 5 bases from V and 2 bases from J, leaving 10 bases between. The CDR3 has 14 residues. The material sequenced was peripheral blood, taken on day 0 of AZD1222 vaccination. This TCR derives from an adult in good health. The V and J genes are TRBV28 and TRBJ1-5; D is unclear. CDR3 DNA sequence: TGTGCCAGCAGTCCTCGGGTGGGCAATCAGCCCCAGCATTTT. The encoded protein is CASSPRVGNQPQHF.